This TCR beta chain was profiled in a study of CD8 T cells in Susac syndrome. V lost 4 bases to trimming and J lost 4 bases, with 20 bases between them. This CDR3 region has 17 residues. From germline, CDR1 is MDHEN and CDR2 SYDVKM. Sequencing of TCR beta was performed on blood CD8+ T cells and on blood CD4+ T cells. The authors reverse transcribed roughly 0.5 to 1 ug RNA with random hexamers. TCRdb fed the immunoSEQ multiplex PCR reads into MiXCR, producing one record per CDR3 protein. The sample holds around 300,000 distinct CDR3 sequences; around 91% are singletons and the top ten take roughly 0.17%.

This chain connects TRBV28 to TRBJ2-1; possibly TRBD2 for D (6 bases). The sequencing sample was made of CD8+ T cells from PBMCs. The sequence was obtained from a human donor with multiple sclerosis. The CDR3 reads CASSYPFVEGSYNEQFF. CDR3 in DNA: TGTGCCAGCAGTTACCCGTTTGTGGAGGGGTCGTACAATGAGCAGTTCTTC.